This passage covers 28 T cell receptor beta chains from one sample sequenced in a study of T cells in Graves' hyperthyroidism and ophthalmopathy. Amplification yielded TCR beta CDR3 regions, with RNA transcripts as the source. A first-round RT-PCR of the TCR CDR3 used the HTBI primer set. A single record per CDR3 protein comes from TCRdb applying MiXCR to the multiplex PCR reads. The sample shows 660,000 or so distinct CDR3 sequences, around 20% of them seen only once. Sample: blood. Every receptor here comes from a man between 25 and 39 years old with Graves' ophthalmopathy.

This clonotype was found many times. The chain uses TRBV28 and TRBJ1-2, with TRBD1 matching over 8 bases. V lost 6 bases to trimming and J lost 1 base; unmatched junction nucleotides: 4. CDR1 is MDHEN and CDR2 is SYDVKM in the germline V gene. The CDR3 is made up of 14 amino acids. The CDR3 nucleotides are TGTGCCAGCAGACTCGGACAGGGTAACTATGGCTACACCTTC. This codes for CASRLGQGNYGYTF.

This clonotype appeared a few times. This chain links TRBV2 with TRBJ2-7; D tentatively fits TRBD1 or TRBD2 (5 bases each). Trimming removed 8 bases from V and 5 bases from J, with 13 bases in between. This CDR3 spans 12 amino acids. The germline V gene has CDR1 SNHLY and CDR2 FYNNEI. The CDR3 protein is CASEGQGDEQYF. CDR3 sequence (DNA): TGTGCCAGCGAGGGCCAGGGCGACGAGCAGTACTTC.

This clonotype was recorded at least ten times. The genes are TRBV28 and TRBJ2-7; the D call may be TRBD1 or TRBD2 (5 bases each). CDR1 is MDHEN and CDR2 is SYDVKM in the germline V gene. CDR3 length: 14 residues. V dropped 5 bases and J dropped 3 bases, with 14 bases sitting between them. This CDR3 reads CASSGRDPVYEQYF. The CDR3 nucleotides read TGTGCCAGCAGTGGCCGGGACCCAGTCTACGAGCAGTACTTC. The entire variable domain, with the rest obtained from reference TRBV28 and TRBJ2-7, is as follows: DVKVTQSSRYLVKRTGEKVFLECVQDMDHENMFWYRQDPGLGLRLIYFSYDVKMKEKGDIPEGYSVSREKKERFSLILESASTNQTSMYLCASSGRDPVYEQYFGPGTRLTVT.

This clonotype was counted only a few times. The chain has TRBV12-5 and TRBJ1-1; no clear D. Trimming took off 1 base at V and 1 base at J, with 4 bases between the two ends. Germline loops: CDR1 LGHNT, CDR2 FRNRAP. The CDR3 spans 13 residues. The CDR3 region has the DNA TGTGCTAGTGGTTTGGGAGGGAACACTGAAGCTTTCTTT. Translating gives CASGLGGNTEAFF.

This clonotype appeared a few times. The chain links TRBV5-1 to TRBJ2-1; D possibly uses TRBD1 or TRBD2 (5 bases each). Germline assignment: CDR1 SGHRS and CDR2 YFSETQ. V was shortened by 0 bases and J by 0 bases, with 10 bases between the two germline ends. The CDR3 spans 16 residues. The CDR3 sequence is CASSLGGEPSYNEQFF. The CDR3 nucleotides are TGCGCCAGCAGCTTGGGAGGGGAACCCTCCTACAATGAGCAGTTCTTC.

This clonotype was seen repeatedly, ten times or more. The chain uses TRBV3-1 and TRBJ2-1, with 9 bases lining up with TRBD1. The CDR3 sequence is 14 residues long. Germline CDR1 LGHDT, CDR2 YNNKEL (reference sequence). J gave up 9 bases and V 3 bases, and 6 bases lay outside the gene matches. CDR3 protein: CASSQGGTGLEQFF. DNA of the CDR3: TGTGCCAGCAGCCAGGGAGGGACAGGGCTTGAGCAGTTCTTC.

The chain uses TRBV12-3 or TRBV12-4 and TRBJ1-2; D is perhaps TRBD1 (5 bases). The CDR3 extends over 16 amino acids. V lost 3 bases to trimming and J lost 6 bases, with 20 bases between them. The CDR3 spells CASSFVLVVGGDGYTF. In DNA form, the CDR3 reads TGTGCCAGCAGTTTTGTGCTGGTGGTGGGAGGGGATGGCTACACCTTC.

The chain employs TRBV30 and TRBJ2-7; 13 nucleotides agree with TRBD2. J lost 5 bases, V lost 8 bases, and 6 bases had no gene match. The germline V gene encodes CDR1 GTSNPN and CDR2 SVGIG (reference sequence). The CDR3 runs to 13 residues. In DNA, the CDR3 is TGTGCCGGGCGGACTAGCGGGAGTCACGAGCAGTACTTC. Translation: CAGRTSGSHEQYF.

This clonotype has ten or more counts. The CDR3 region has the DNA TGTGCCAGCAGCATGGCCGGGACAGGGCTCTACGAGCAGTACTTC. This sequence encodes CASSMAGTGLYEQYF. The rearrangement joins TRBV9 to TRBJ2-7; 9 bases agree with TRBD1. V gave up 4 bases and J gave up 3 bases; unmatched junction bases: 8. CDR1 and CDR2 (germline): SGDLS, YYNGEE. This CDR3 has 15 residues.

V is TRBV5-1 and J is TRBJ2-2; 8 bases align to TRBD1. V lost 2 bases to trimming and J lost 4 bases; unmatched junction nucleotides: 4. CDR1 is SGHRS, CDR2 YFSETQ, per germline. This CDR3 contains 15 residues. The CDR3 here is CASSFPQGATGELFF. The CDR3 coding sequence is TGCGCCAGCAGCTTTCCCCAGGGGGCCACCGGGGAGCTGTTTTTT.

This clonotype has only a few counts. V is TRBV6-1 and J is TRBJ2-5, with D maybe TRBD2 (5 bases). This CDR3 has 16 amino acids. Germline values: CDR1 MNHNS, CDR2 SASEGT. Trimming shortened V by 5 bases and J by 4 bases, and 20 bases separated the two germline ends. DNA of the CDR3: TGTGCCAGCAGTCCCGACCGGACCTCGGCGGGAGAGACCCAGTACTTC. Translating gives CASSPDRTSAGETQYF.

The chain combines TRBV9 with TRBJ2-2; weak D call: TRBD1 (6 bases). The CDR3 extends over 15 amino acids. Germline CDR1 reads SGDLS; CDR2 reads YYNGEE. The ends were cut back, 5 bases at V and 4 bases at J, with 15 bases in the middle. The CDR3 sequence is CASRGTGSVTGELFF. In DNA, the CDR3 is TGTGCCAGCAGAGGAACAGGGTCGGTCACCGGGGAGCTGTTTTTT.

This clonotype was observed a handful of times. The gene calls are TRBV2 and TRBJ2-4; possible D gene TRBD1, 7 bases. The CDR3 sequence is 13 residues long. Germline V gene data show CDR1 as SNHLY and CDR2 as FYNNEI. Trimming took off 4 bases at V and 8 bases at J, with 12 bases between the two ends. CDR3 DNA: TGTGCCAGCAGTGGGCAGGGGGGATACATTCAGTACTTC. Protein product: CASSGQGGYIQYF. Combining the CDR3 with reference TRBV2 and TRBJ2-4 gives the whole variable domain EPEVTQTPSHQVTQMGQEVILRCVPISNHLYFYWYRQILGQKVEFLVSFYNNEISEKSEIFDDQFSVERPDGSNFTLKIRSTKLEDSAMYFCASSGQGGYIQYFGAGTRLSVL.

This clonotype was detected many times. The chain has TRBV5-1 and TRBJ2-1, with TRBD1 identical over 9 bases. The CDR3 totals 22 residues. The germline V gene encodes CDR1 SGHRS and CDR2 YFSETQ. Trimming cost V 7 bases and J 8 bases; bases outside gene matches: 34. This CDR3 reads CASFPVRRGTGSIIWRLYEQFF. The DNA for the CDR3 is TGCGCCAGCTTTCCCGTCCGGAGAGGGACAGGGTCGATTATATGGCGATTATATGAGCAGTTCTTC.

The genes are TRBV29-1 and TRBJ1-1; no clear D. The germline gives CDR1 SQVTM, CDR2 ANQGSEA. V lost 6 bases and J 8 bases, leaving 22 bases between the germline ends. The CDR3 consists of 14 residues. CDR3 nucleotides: TGCAGCGTCGACGGGAGGGCAGCTCCGACGGAAGCTTTCTTT. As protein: CSVDGRAAPTEAFF.

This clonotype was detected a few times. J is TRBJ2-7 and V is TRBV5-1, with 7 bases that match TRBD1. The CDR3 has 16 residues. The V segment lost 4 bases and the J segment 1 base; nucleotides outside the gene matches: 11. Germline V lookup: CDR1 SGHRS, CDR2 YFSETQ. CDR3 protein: CASSPITGTVSYEQYF. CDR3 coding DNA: TGCGCCAGCAGCCCAATTACCGGGACAGTTTCCTACGAGCAGTACTTC.

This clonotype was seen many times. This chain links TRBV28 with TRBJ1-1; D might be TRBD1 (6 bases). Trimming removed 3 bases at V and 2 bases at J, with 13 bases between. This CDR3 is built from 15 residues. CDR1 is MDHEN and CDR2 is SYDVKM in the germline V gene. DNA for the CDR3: TGTGCCAGCAGTTTCTCCCGGACAGCCAACACTGAAGCTTTCTTT. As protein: CASSFSRTANTEAFF.

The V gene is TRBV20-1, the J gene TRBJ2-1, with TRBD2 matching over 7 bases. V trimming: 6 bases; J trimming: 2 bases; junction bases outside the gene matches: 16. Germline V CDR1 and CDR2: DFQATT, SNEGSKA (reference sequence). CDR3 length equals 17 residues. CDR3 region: CSAQPFSQRGTYNEQFF. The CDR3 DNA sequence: TGCAGTGCCCAGCCCTTTTCACAGCGGGGCACCTACAATGAGCAGTTCTTC.

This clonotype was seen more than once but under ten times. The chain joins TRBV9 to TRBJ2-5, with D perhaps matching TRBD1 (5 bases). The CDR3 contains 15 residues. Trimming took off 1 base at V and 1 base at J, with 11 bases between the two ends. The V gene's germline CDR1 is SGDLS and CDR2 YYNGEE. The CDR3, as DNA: TGTGCCAGCAGCGTACTTGCAGGGTTCCAAGAGACCCAGTACTTC. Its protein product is CASSVLAGFQETQYF. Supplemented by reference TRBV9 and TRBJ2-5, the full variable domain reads DSGVTQTPKHLITATGQRVTLRCSPRSGDLSVYWYQQSLDQGLQFLIQYYNGEERAKGNILERFSAQQFPDLHSELNLSSLELGDSALYFCASSVLAGFQETQYFGPGTRLLVL.

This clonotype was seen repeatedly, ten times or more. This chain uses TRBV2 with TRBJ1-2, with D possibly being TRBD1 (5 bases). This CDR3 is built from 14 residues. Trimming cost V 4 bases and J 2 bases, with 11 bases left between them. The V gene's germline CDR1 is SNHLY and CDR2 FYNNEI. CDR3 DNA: TGTGCCAGCAGTGTCGCCGGGGGGAACTATGGCTACACCTTC. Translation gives CASSVAGGNYGYTF.

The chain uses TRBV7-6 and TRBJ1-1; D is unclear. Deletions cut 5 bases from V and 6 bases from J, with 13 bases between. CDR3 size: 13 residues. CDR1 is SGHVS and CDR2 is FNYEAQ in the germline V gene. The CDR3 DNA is TGTGCCAGCAGCCCTAGTGACGCGGCTGAAGCTTTCTTT. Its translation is CASSPSDAAEAFF.

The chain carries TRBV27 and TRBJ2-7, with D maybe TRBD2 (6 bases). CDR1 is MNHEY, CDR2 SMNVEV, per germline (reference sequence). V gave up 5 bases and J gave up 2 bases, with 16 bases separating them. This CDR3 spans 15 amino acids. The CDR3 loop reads CASSKGLSTPYEQYF. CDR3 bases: TGTGCCAGCAGTAAGGGACTCTCAACCCCCTACGAGCAGTACTTC.

CDR3 sequence reads: CASTGGINYGYTF. As DNA, the CDR3 is TGCGCCAGCACCGGGGGTATTAACTATGGCTACACCTTC. This rearrangement joins TRBV5-1 to TRBJ1-2; tentative D call: TRBD1 (5 bases). Trimming pared 6 bases from V and 1 base from J, leaving 10 bases between. The CDR3 sequence is 13 residues long. Per germline, CDR1 SGHRS and CDR2 YFSETQ.

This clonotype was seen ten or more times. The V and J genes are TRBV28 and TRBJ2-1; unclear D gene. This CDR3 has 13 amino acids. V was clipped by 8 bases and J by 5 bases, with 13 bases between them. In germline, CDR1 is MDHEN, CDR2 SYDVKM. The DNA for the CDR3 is TGTGCCAGCCGGCCCGTCGGAAACAATGAGCAGTTCTTC. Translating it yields CASRPVGNNEQFF.

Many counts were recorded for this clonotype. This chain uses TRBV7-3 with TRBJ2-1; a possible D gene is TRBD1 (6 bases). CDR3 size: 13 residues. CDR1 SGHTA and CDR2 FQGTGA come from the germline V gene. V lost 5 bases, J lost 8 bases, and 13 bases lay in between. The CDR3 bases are TGTGCCAGCAGCCTCAACTACAGGGATGAGCAGTTCTTC. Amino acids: CASSLNYRDEQFF.

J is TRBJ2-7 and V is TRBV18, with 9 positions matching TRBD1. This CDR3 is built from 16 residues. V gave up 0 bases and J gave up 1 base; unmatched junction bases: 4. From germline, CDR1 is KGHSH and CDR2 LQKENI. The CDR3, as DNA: TGTGCCAGCTCACCACCGCAACAGGGGGCATCCTACGAGCAGTACTTC. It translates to CASSPPQQGASYEQYF. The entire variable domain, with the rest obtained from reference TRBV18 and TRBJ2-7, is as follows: NAGVMQNPRHLVRRRGQEARLRCSPMKGHSHVYWYRQLPEEGLKFMVYLQKENIIDESGMPKERFSAEFPKEGPSILRIQQVVRGDSAAYFCASSPPQQGASYEQYFGPGTRLTVT.

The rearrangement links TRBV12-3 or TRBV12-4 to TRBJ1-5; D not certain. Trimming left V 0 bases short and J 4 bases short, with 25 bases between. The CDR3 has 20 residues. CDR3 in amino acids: CASSLAGRVGADRPNQPQHF. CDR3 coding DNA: TGTGCCAGCAGTTTAGCGGGGAGAGTCGGAGCCGACCGCCCGAATCAGCCCCAGCATTTT.

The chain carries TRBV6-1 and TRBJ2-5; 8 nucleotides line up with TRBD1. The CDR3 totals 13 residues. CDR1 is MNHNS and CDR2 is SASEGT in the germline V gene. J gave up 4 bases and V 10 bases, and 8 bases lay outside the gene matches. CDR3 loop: CAIRQGPGETQYF. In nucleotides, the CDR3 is TGTGCCATCCGACAGGGGCCGGGAGAGACCCAGTACTTC.